The 3 T cell receptor beta chains below were found in one sample sequenced in a study of human T cells and chemical hapten exposure. Time point in this sample: patch test 1, 2 weeks after DPC sensitization. Treatment: therapeutic diphenylcyclopropenone sensitization with weekly scalp DPC. TCRdb used MiXCR to reprocess the RACE reads, holding one entry per CDR3 protein. This sample has about 380,000 distinct CDR3 sequences, with nearly 5% found just once. The source material was whole blood, sampled in connection with sensitization to the hapten diphenylcyclopropenone (DPC). All receptors come from a woman aged 50 to 60 with alopecia areata. Some clones in this sample may be carry-over from other donors' samples.

This clonotype was seen a handful of times. The CDR3 DNA follows: TGTGCCAGCACCTTACACCTACCGAACACTGAAGCTTTCTTT. Translated: CASTLHLPNTEAFF. The rearrangement links TRBV28 to TRBJ1-1, with D unresolved. V was pared by 7 bases and J by 1 base, with 13 bases between. CDR1 is MDHEN and CDR2 is SYDVKM in the germline V gene. The CDR3 spans 14 residues.

Comments on this clonotype: One base away lies a much larger clone, so this may be a sequencing read error. This rearrangement joins TRBV7-2 to TRBJ2-5; 8 positions agree with TRBD2. Germline values: CDR1 SGHTA, CDR2 FQGNSA. The CDR3 is 16 amino acids. V dropped 0 bases and J dropped 7; count of bases not matched to a gene: 10. The CDR3 sequence: CASSLAGLVEQATQYF. The CDR3 DNA follows: TGTGCCAGCAGCTTAGCGGGACTAGTGGAGCAGGCGACCCAGTACTTC.

The chain couples TRBV7-2 to TRBJ1-1; D call uncertain. Trimming removed 5 bases at V and 4 bases at J, with 11 bases between. Per germline, CDR1 SGHTA and CDR2 FQGNSA. The CDR3 spans 13 residues. The CDR3 nucleotides are TGTGCCAGCAGCCTTGAGCCCCGCACTGAAGCTTTCTTT. Amino acid sequence: CASSLEPRTEAFF.